Sequencing of this TCR beta chain was carried out in a study of T cell clusters in autoimmune cytopenias. A note on this clonotype: Its antigen is currently unknown.

TRB was amplified from around 0.25 ug of peripheral blood genomic DNA per sample. Multiplex touch-down PCR amplified TRB using TRB-A and TRB-B pools in one tube. TCRdb re-analyzed the multiplex PCR reads; it lists each CDR3 protein once, without DNA. The sample's table shows nearly 15,000 distinct CDR3 sequences. General study points: No experiment has yet validated the function of the T cell clusters defined in silico.

Germline assignment: CDR1 LNHNV and CDR2 YYDKDF (reference sequence). The CDR3 loop spans 17 amino acids. These data were also reused for a study on T cell repertoires in aging, cancer and after chemotherapy. That work contributes: Donor ages fell into six groups from 30 or younger up to 70 or older. Roughly 8.8 million TCR reads made up the full dataset. Median generation probability rose over the chemotherapy interval in each cancer cohort, suggesting rebound thymic output.

J is TRBJ2-3 and V is TRBV15; TCRdb calls TRBD2, which cannot be checked without DNA. Sequencing was performed on peripheral blood. The TCR comes from a human donor in good health. The CDR3 spells CATSRTRRREGRDTQYF.